A single sample is the source of the 28 T cell receptor beta chains below, sequenced in a study of immune cell composition in non-small cell lung cancer. Assay used: immunoSEQ multiplex PCR; TCRdb lists only in-frame clones, some missing. The repertoire has about 7,900 clones, 67% of them found once; the top ten carry under 30%. Normal lung was sampled as far from the tumour as possible, at least 3 cm. What was sequenced was non-adjacent lung tissue. These TCRs come from a human donor with non-small cell lung cancer.

This clone was picked up a small number of times. This chain links TRBV27 with TRBJ2-2, with TRBD2 matching 7 bases. The V and J ends lost 8 bases and 2 bases, in that order; junction bases with no gene match: 2. CDR3 length: 13 residues. Germline loops: CDR1 MNHEY, CDR2 SMNVEV (reference sequence). The CDR3: CASRGENTGELFF. The DNA for the CDR3 is TGTGCCAGCCGGGGGGAAAACACCGGGGAGCTGTTTTTT.

The CDR3 DNA sequence: TGTGCCACCGGGCACAGGGGCGGTGAGACCCAGTACTTC. Amino acid sequence: CATGHRGGETQYF. The chain joins TRBV27 to TRBJ2-5, with 7 bases aligning to TRBD1. V dropped 10 bases and J dropped 5; count of bases not matched to a gene: 10. The CDR3 runs 13 residues. CDR1 MNHEY and CDR2 SMNVEV come from the germline V gene (reference sequence).

This clone was seen a single time. The chain is built from TRBV5-5 and TRBJ1-1, with D maybe TRBD1 (6 bases). CDR1 is SGHKS and CDR2 is YYEKEE in the germline V gene (reference sequence). Deletions cut 2 bases from V and 4 bases from J, with 18 bases between. This CDR3 has 16 residues. The CDR3 here is CASSLNAGARSTEAFF. The CDR3 region has the DNA TGTGCCAGCAGCTTAAATGCAGGGGCGCGGTCCACTGAAGCTTTCTTT.

The CDR3 DNA reads TGTGCCAGCTCACCCGATCTCAGCGAGCAGTACTTC. It specifies CASSPDLSEQYF. The V and J genes are TRBV18 and TRBJ2-7; D unresolved. The CDR3 covers 12 residues. Germline V gene data show CDR1 as KGHSH and CDR2 as LQKENI. Trimming cost V 3 bases and J 6 bases, with 9 bases left between them.

This chain uses TRBV19 with TRBJ1-1; D is unclear. Germline V gene data show CDR1 as LNHDA and CDR2 as SQIVND (reference sequence). The CDR3 covers 16 residues. V lost 5 bases to trimming and J lost 3 bases, with 19 bases between them. The CDR3: CASSPIIRDTHTEAFF. In nucleotides, the CDR3 is TGTGCCAGTAGTCCGATAATTCGCGACACACACACTGAAGCTTTCTTT.

This clone is judged medium-sized. CDR3 sequence (DNA): TGTGCCAGCAGGGCTTCCACAGGGGGCAACACCATATATTTT. It is translated as CASRASTGGNTIYF. The rearrangement links TRBV2 to TRBJ1-3, with 9 bases aligning to TRBD1. CDR3 size: 14 residues. Trimming cost V 6 bases and J 7 bases; bases outside gene matches: 7. From germline, CDR1 is SNHLY and CDR2 FYNNEI.

CDR3 DNA sequence: TGTGCCAGTAGTGCCGGGACAGGTTTTGTCGGCTACACCTTC. This gives the protein CASSAGTGFVGYTF. The chain joins TRBV7-8 to TRBJ1-2, with 8 bases identical to TRBD1. V shed 9 bases and J 8 bases; nucleotides not matched to a gene: 14. The CDR3 runs 14 residues. The V gene's germline CDR1 is SGHVS and CDR2 FQNEAQ.

This sequence joins TRBV15 and TRBJ2-5, with TRBD1 as a possible D gene (5 bases). Germline V gene data show CDR1 as LNHNV and CDR2 as YYDKDF (reference sequence). The V and J ends lost 2 bases and 5 bases respectively, with 9 bases between them. There are 13 residues in the CDR3. The CDR3 spells CATSRQGGETQYF. The CDR3, as DNA: TGTGCCACCAGCAGACAGGGTGGGGAGACCCAGTACTTC.

The chain carries TRBV6-5 and TRBJ1-1, with D perhaps TRBD1 (5 bases). The CDR3 sequence is 12 residues long. CDR1 is MNHEY, CDR2 SVGAGI, per germline. V shed 1 base and J shed 7 bases, with 7 bases lying between them. The CDR3: CASSYFGGEAFF. The CDR3 region has the DNA TGTGCCAGCAGTTACTTCGGGGGTGAAGCTTTCTTT.

CDR3 nucleotide sequence: TGCGCCAGCAGTGAAAACCGGCGGGGGGGATTCGATACGCAGTATTTT. Protein: CASSENRRGGFDTQYF. The V call is TRBV10-1, the J call TRBJ2-3, with 9 nucleotides matching TRBD2. V was clipped by 3 bases and J by 6 bases; unmatched bases: 10. This CDR3 comprises 16 residues. Germline V gene sequence: CDR1 WNHNN, CDR2 SYGVQD (reference sequence).

The chain has TRBV21-1 and TRBJ2-2; the listed D gene, TRBD2, was not tested against the DNA. TRBV21-1 is marked as a pseudogene. This CDR3 spans 16 amino acids. The CDR3 here is CASSGRLAIGTGELFF. As DNA, the CDR3 is TGTGCCAGCAGCGGTCGACTAGCGATTGGCACCGGGGAGCTGTTTTTT.

This chain uses TRBV7-2 with TRBJ2-5, with unresolved D. V was shortened by 1 base and J by 5 bases, with 8 bases between the two germline ends. Germline CDR1 and CDR2: SGHTA and FQGNSA. CDR3 length: 13 amino acids. CDR3 bases: TGTGCCAGCAGCTTAGTAATGCGGGAGACCCAGTACTTC. Translated: CASSLVMRETQYF.

The rearrangement joins TRBV5-4 to TRBJ1-2; D not resolved. The CDR3 totals 14 residues. In germline, CDR1 is SGHNT, CDR2 YYREEE (reference sequence). Trimming took 4 bases from V and 1 from J, leaving 11 bases between them. This chain's CDR3 is CASSQPLLNYGYTF. In DNA, the CDR3 is TGTGCCAGCAGCCAACCGCTACTTAACTATGGCTACACCTTC.

Here the CDR3 DNA reads TGTGCCAGCAGTTACGCCCAGGGGGCCCCCACTGAAGCTTTCTTT. It codes for CASSYAQGAPTEAFF. This chain connects TRBV6-5 to TRBJ1-1, with 8 bases fitting TRBD1. CDR1 is MNHEY, CDR2 SVGAGI, per germline. The CDR3 spans 15 residues. With 2 bases clipped from V and 4 bases from J, the junction kept 6 bases outside the gene matches.

The chain is built from TRBV7-2 and TRBJ2-3; tentatively, D is TRBD1 (6 bases). V dropped 8 bases and J dropped 5 bases, with 17 bases sitting between them. CDR1 is SGHTA, CDR2 FQGNSA, per germline. The CDR3 loop spans 14 amino acids. CDR3 sequence reads: CASLDRRSGDTQYF. CDR3 DNA: TGTGCCAGCTTAGACAGGAGGTCCGGAGATACGCAGTATTTT.

V usage is TRBV5-1 and J usage is TRBJ1-1; 7 positions agree with TRBD1. Per the germline V gene, CDR1 is SGHRS and CDR2 is YFSETQ. The CDR3 spans 15 residues. V gave up 0 bases and J gave up 1 base; unmatched junction bases: 3. The CDR3 here is CASSLGQGGNTEAFF. CDR3 nucleotides: TGCGCCAGCAGCTTGGGACAGGGAGGGAACACTGAAGCTTTCTTT.

V gene TRBV6-5 combines with J gene TRBJ2-5; 10 bases fit TRBD2. This CDR3 contains 16 residues. Germline CDR1 and CDR2: MNHEY and SVGAGI. Losses at the gene ends were 4 bases for V and 1 base for J; bases not matched to a gene: 6. This CDR3 reads CASSFGAGGTQETQYF. The CDR3 region has the DNA TGTGCCAGCAGTTTTGGAGCGGGGGGGACCCAAGAGACCCAGTACTTC.

The chain joins TRBV9 to TRBJ2-7; TRBD1 aligns across 7 bases. There are 14 residues in the CDR3. Germline CDR1 reads SGDLS; CDR2 reads YYNGEE. After removal of 4 bases from V and 2 bases from J, the junction contained 6 bases not matched to a gene. The chain's CDR3 is CASSSGGNTYEQYF. The CDR3 DNA reads as TGTGCCAGCAGCTCAGGGGGTAATACCTACGAGCAGTACTTC.

CDR3 sequence reads: CASSGGGPSYNEQFF. The CDR3 DNA reads as TGCGCCAGCAGTGGCGGGGGGCCCTCCTACAATGAGCAGTTCTTC. J is TRBJ2-1 and V is TRBV10-2; 8 nucleotides agree with TRBD2. The V segment lost 4 bases and the J segment 0 bases; nucleotides outside the gene matches: 2. The CDR3 length is 15 residues. Germline loops: CDR1 WSHSY, CDR2 SAAADI.

The chain combines TRBV5-1 with TRBJ2-3; 11 bases line up with TRBD2. The CDR3 consists of 15 residues. J lost 3 bases, V lost 4 bases, and 4 bases had no gene match. The V gene's germline CDR1 is SGHRS and CDR2 YFSETQ. The CDR3 nucleotides read TGCGCCAGCAGCCTATTAGCGGGGGGGACAGATACGCAGTATTTT. As protein: CASSLLAGGTDTQYF.

V and J are TRBV10-3 and TRBJ1-5; D gene ambiguous. The germline V gene has CDR1 ENHRY and CDR2 SYGVKD. CDR3 length: 14 residues. V was pared by 3 bases and J by 0 bases, with 6 bases between. This CDR3 reads CAISDPYSNQPQHF. The CDR3 DNA reads as TGTGCCATCAGTGACCCTTATAGCAATCAGCCCCAGCATTTT.

The chain couples TRBV11-2 to TRBJ2-3; maybe TRBD1 (6 bases). This CDR3 region has 13 residues. Trimming pared 6 bases from V and 7 bases from J, leaving 14 bases between. Germline CDR1 is SGHAT and CDR2 is FQNNGV. The CDR3 sequence is CASRATGLNTQYF. CDR3 sequence (DNA): TGTGCCAGCAGGGCGACAGGCTTAAATACGCAGTATTTT. The full variable domain, its missing parts supplied by reference TRBV11-2 and TRBJ2-3, is EAGVAQSPRYKIIEKRQSVAFWCNPISGHATLYWYQQILGQGPKLLIQFQNNGVVDDSQLPKDRFSAERLKGVDSTLKIQPAKLEDSAVYLCASRATGLNTQYFGPGTRLTVL.

The V gene is TRBV19, the J gene TRBJ1-1; D unclear. Germline CDR1 is LNHDA and CDR2 is SQIVND (reference sequence). V was shortened by 1 base and J by 0 bases, with 9 bases between the two germline ends. The CDR3 totals 15 residues. The CDR3 protein is CASSIVRRMNTEAFF. DNA for the CDR3: TGTGCCAGTAGTATAGTTAGGAGGATGAACACTGAAGCTTTCTTT.

This clone was seen more than once but under ten times. A read error may produce the germline difference seen at one junction end. The chain joins TRBV9 to TRBJ1-6; no clear D gene. CDR1 is SGDLS and CDR2 is YYNGEE in the germline V gene. The CDR3 extends over 14 amino acids. The CDR3 here is CASTVGDPGAPLHF. CDR3 nucleotide sequence: TGTGCCAGCACCGTAGGAGATCCCGGAGCACCCCTCCACTTT. Looking up the rest from reference TRBV9 and TRBJ1-6 gives the full variable domain: DSGVTQTPKHLITATGQRVTLRCSPRSGDLSVYWYQQSLDQGLQFLIQYYNGEERAKGNILERFSAQQFPDLHSELNLSSLELGDSALYFCASTVGDPGAPLHFGNGTRLTVT.

The chain combines TRBV9 with TRBJ2-7; 8 bases line up with TRBD2. Trimming removed 0 bases from V and 4 bases from J; junction bases left unmatched: 6. There are 15 residues in the CDR3. In germline, CDR1 is SGDLS, CDR2 YYNGEE. This CDR3 reads CASSVAPGGQYEQYF. CDR3 DNA: TGTGCCAGCAGCGTAGCCCCGGGGGGGCAGTACGAGCAGTACTTC.

This clone appeared a single time. The rearrangement joins TRBV7-2 to TRBJ2-2; TRBD2 matches 9 bases. Germline V gene sequence: CDR1 SGHTA, CDR2 FQGNSA. This CDR3 spans 16 amino acids. After removal of 5 bases from V and 4 bases from J, the junction contained 8 bases not matched to a gene. In nucleotides, the CDR3 is TGTGCCAGCAGCCCCCAGCGGGGGGTGGGCACCGGGGAGCTGTTTTTT. Protein: CASSPQRGVGTGELFF.

The V call is TRBV5-8, the J call TRBJ2-7, with D unclear. With 3 bases removed from V and 0 bases from J, the gap between germline ends came to 4 bases. Germline V gene sequence: CDR1 SGHTS, CDR2 YDEGEE. CDR3 length: 12 residues. The CDR3 bases are TGTGCCAGCAGCTCCCTCTCCTACGAGCAGTACTTC. Its protein product is CASSSLSYEQYF. Drawing the rest from reference TRBV5-8 and TRBJ2-7, the complete variable domain is EAGVTQSPTHLIKTRGQQATLRCSPISGHTSVYWYQQALGLGLQFLLWYDEGEERNRGNFPPRFSGRQFPNYSSELNVNALELEDSALYLCASSSLSYEQYFGPGTRLTVT.

The CDR3 reads CSVEQGGYSGANVLTF. For the CDR3, the DNA is TGCAGCGTTGAACAGGGGGGATACAGTGGGGCCAACGTCCTGACTTTC. The rearrangement links TRBV29-1 to TRBJ2-6; possible D gene TRBD1, 7 bases. Trimming took off 2 bases at V and 3 bases at J, with 14 bases between the two ends. CDR1 is SQVTM and CDR2 is ANQGSEA in the germline V gene. There are 16 residues in the CDR3.